The T cell receptor (beta chain) described here comes from a study of blood T cell repertoires in COVID-19. Study in general: Sites across the United States, Italy and Spain contributed samples from acute and convalescent COVID-19.

The CDR3 is made up of 14 amino acids. V lost 3 bases and J lost 2, with 8 bases in between. Germline-derived CDR1 and CDR2 are LNHDA and SQIVND (reference sequence). In the authors' methods: Estimates of nucleated cell counts were drawn from the amplification of reference gene primers. Produced via immunoSEQ multiplex PCR; TCRdb's table is partial and in-frame only. For V, J and clone size, that table is used; D and trimming come from the DNA. The table records roughly 97,000 clones, around 87% of them present only once. The chain joins TRBV19 to TRBJ1-3, with D hard to call. Specimen: peripheral blood. The sequence was collected from a human donor in a cohort sampled during active COVID-19. The CDR3: CASSMEAAGNTIYF. DNA of the CDR3: TGTGCCAGTAGTATGGAGGCAGCTGGAAACACCATATATTTT.